The rows below give T cell receptor beta chains drawn from one sample of a study of blood T cell repertoires in COVID-19. Profiling relied on immunoSEQ multiplex PCR, and the TCRdb table lists in-frame clones only, not all of them. The sample includes under 200,000 clones, less than 85% of them seen just once. The sample comprised peripheral blood. These TCRs come from a woman at least 80 years old with acute or convalescent COVID-19. Both conserved end residues are part of each CDR3. The D gene is left open where the match is weak. Some rows mark clone size as missing; the rest say once, few, many or name a class of expanded clone.

TRBJ1-1	TRBV2	TRBD1	NA	CASTTWTGPTEAFF	TGTGCCAGCACCACTTGGACAGGGCCCACTGAAGCTTTCTTT
TRBJ1-3	TRBV6-5	TRBD1	NA	CASGTGEGNTIYF	TGTGCCAGCGGGACAGGGGAAGGAAACACCATATATTTT
TRBJ1-1	TRBV15	NA	few	CATSSSGLGTEAFF	TGTGCCACCAGCAGTTCAGGGTTGGGCACTGAAGCTTTCTTT
TRBJ2-1	TRBV20-1	NA	NA	CIYPGNEQFF	TGCATCTACCCTGGCAATGAGCAGTTCTTC
TRBJ1-5	TRBV4-3	NA	NA	CASSQDLSGRKGEQPQHF	TGCGCCAGCAGCCAAGATCTAAGTGGTAGGAAGGGAGAACAGCCCCAGCATTTT
TRBJ1-6	TRBV27	NA	NA	CASSLGWRADSPLHF	TGTGCCAGCAGTTTAGGCTGGCGAGCGGATTCACCCCTCCACTTT
TRBJ1-2	TRBV6-5	TRBD1	NA	CASSPGQGVGYTF	TGTGCCAGCAGTCCGGGACAGGGGGTTGGCTACACCTTC
TRBJ1-3	TRBV29-1	NA	NA	CSVVGIGSSGNTIYF	TGCAGCGTTGTTGGAATAGGGAGCTCTGGAAACACCATATATTTT
TRBJ1-5	TRBV12-2	NA	NA	CASRLARGGSGPGNQPQHF	TGTGCAAGTCGCTTAGCCCGGGGGGGTAGTGGCCCTGGCAATCAGCCCCAGCATTTT
TRBJ2-7	TRBV7-9	NA	NA	CASSRSGRSYEQYF	TGTGCCAGCAGCCGCAGCGGGCGCTCCTACGAGCAGTACTTC
TRBJ2-2	TRBV27	TRBD1	NA	CASSLRADRVRTGELFF	TGTGCCAGCAGTTTACGCGCGGACAGGGTCAGGACCGGGGAGCTGTTTTTT
TRBJ1-3	TRBV4-1	NA	NA	CASSQAPPPGAGNTIYF	TGCGCCAGCAGCCAAGCCCCCCCACCAGGGGCTGGAAACACCATATATTTT
TRBJ2-2	TRBV27	NA	NA	CASSPPRGSTGELFF	TGTGCCAGCAGTCCCCCCAGGGGAAGCACCGGGGAGCTGTTTTTT
TRBJ2-1	TRBV12-3/TRBV12-4	NA	NA	CASSLVETNEQFF	TGTGCCAGCAGTTTAGTCGAGACTAATGAGCAGTTCTTC
TRBJ1-1	TRBV5-1	TRBD1	few	CASRAVTGTEAFF	TGCGCCAGCAGAGCCGTGACAGGGACTGAAGCTTTCTTT
TRBJ1-4	TRBV19	NA	NA	CASGRQAMSEKLFF	TGTGCCAGCGGACGACAGGCGATGAGTGAAAAACTGTTTTTT
TRBJ2-1	TRBV27	TRBD2	NA	CASSSRLAGGLNEQFF	TGTGCCAGCAGTTCCCGACTAGCGGGAGGGCTCAATGAGCAGTTCTTC
TRBJ2-2	TRBV20-1	NA	NA	CSASGQGTGELFF	TGCAGTGCTAGTGGCCAGGGGACCGGGGAGCTGTTTTTT
TRBJ1-3	TRBV28	NA	NA	CASSLGGGSGNTIYF	TGTGCCAGCAGCCTTGGGGGGGGAAGTGGAAACACCATATATTTT
TRBJ1-3	TRBV6-1	NA	NA	CASSEQVGGTGNTIYF	TGTGCCAGCAGTGAACAGGTTGGGGGGACTGGAAACACCATATATTTT
TRBJ1-1	TRBV28	NA	NA	CASGQSLNTEAFF	TGTGCCAGCGGACAGTCCCTGAACACTGAAGCTTTCTTT
TRBJ1-2	TRBV27	NA	NA	CASSLSRQGNGYTF	TGTGCCAGCAGTTTATCGAGGCAGGGTAATGGCTACACCTTC
TRBJ2-7	TRBV6-2/TRBV6-3	TRBD1	once	CASSHGQGGHEQYF	TGTGCCAGCAGTCACGGACAGGGGGGCCACGAGCAGTACTTC
TRBJ2-7	TRBV28	NA	NA	CASSVQGNSYEQYF	TGTGCCAGCAGCGTTCAGGGGAACTCCTACGAGCAGTACTTC
TRBJ1-5	TRBV28	TRBD1	NA	CASSPIGTGDQPQHF	TGTGCCAGCAGCCCGATCGGGACAGGGGATCAGCCCCAGCATTTT
TRBJ2-5	TRBV28	NA	NA	CASRRRGSGQETQYF	TGTGCCAGCAGACGCAGGGGATCGGGGCAAGAGACCCAGTACTTC
TRBJ2-7	TRBV5-4	NA	NA	CASSSFYEQYF	TGTGCCAGCAGCTCGTTCTACGAGCAGTACTTC
TRBJ2-3	TRBV7-3	NA	few	CASSLQRSTDTQYF	TGTGCCAGCAGCTTACAGCGGAGCACAGATACGCAGTATTTT
TRBJ1-6	TRBV28	TRBD1	NA	CASRPPGTDYNSPLHF	TGTGCCAGCAGGCCCCCCGGGACAGACTATAATTCACCCCTCCACTTT
TRBJ1-6	TRBV7-2	NA	NA	CASSYQGNGIGSPLHF	TGTGCCAGCAGCTACCAGGGGAATGGGATAGGTTCACCCCTCCACTTT